The 14 T cell receptor beta chains listed next were all sequenced from one sample in a study of a mutant IDH1 vaccine in newly diagnosed glioma. No cognate antigen is known for these TCRs. Sequencing used immunoSEQ multiplex PCR; TCRdb keeps in-frame clones, though not all of them. The table records roughly 51,000 clones, 80% to 85% of them present only once. Time point indicated: week 5, during vaccination. Vaccination used 300 ug of mutant IDH1 20-mer peptide per dose, with topical imiquimod. The sequencing used PBMCs, collected from a glioma patient whose treatment included an IDH1 peptide vaccine. The receptors shown here come from a man aged 25-45 years with glioma.

V usage is TRBV28 and J usage is TRBJ1-6; the match to TRBD1 covers 9 bases. Germline V gene sequence: CDR1 MDHEN, CDR2 SYDVKM. The CDR3 sequence is 16 residues long. The V segment lost 8 bases and the J segment 1 base; nucleotides outside the gene matches: 6. The CDR3 region is CASHWTGESYNSPLHF. In DNA form, the CDR3 reads TGTGCCAGCCACTGGACAGGGGAGTCCTATAATTCACCCCTCCACTTT.

The chain combines TRBV5-4 with TRBJ1-3; no definite D call. V lost 0 bases and J 0 bases, leaving 10 bases between the germline ends. CDR3 length: 16 residues. CDR1 is SGHNT and CDR2 is YYREEE in the germline V gene (reference sequence). The CDR3 sequence is CASSLDTRLSGNTIYF. CDR3 DNA sequence: TGTGCCAGCAGCTTGGACACTAGGCTCTCTGGAAACACCATATATTTT.

The chain couples TRBV6-5 to TRBJ2-2; D call uncertain. Germline V gene lookup returns CDR1 MNHEY and CDR2 SVGAGI. Trimming shortened V by 2 bases and J by 4 bases, and 8 bases separated the two germline ends. This CDR3 region has 14 residues. CDR3 in amino acids: CASSYIRATGELFF. The CDR3 bases are TGTGCCAGCAGTTACATAAGGGCCACCGGGGAGCTGTTTTTT.

The rearrangement joins TRBV9 to TRBJ1-3, with D possibly TRBD1 on 5 matching bases. This CDR3 is built from 16 residues. The V and J ends lost 4 bases and 0 bases respectively, with 14 bases between them. Germline CDR1 is SGDLS and CDR2 is YYNGEE. CDR3 region: CASSSARQNSGNTIYF. In DNA form, the CDR3 reads TGTGCCAGCAGCTCAGCTCGACAGAACTCTGGAAACACCATATATTTT. The full variable domain, its missing parts supplied by reference TRBV9 and TRBJ1-3, is DSGVTQTPKHLITATGQRVTLRCSPRSGDLSVYWYQQSLDQGLQFLIQYYNGEERAKGNILERFSAQQFPDLHSELNLSSLELGDSALYFCASSSARQNSGNTIYFGEGSWLTVV.

This chain joins TRBV30 and TRBJ2-7; D is undetermined. Germline V gene sequence: CDR1 GTSNPN, CDR2 SVGIG (reference sequence). CDR3 length: 12 amino acids. V lost 1 base and J lost 3, with 7 bases in between. The CDR3: CAWSGKNYEQYF. CDR3 sequence (DNA): TGTGCCTGGAGTGGTAAAAACTACGAGCAGTACTTC.

The chain carries TRBV5-1 and TRBJ1-6; possibly TRBD1 for D (6 bases). Germline values: CDR1 SGHRS, CDR2 YFSETQ. This CDR3 has 17 amino acids. The V and J ends lost 0 bases and 0 bases respectively, with 10 bases between them. CDR3 sequence reads: CASSLGQGSSYNSPLHF. CDR3 in DNA: TGCGCCAGCAGCTTGGGGCAGGGGAGCTCCTATAATTCACCCCTCCACTTT. The full variable domain, with the rest looked up from reference TRBV5-1 and TRBJ1-6, is KAGVTQTPRYLIKTRGQQVTLSCSPISGHRSVSWYQQTPGQGLQFLFEYFSETQRNKGNFPGRFSGRQFSNSRSEMNVSTLELGDSALYLCASSLGQGSSYNSPLHFGNGTRLTVT.

This clone is a singleton in its sample. V is TRBV29-1 and J is TRBJ2-1; possibly TRBD2 for D (6 bases). Germline values: CDR1 SQVTM, CDR2 ANQGSEA. This CDR3 comprises 10 residues. V lost 7 bases and J 8 bases, leaving 9 bases between the germline ends. The CDR3, as DNA: TGCAGCGCCCGGAGGGATGAGCAGTTCTTC. It codes for CSARRDEQFF.

The genes are TRBV23-1 and TRBJ2-7, with 7 nucleotides matching TRBD1. TRBV23-1 is identified as an open reading frame with a role that is uncertain. The CDR3 is 17 residues long. J was trimmed by 6 bases and V by 3 bases; bases with no gene match: 17. The CDR3 here is CASSHPTRQGENSEQYF. As DNA, the CDR3 is TGCGCCAGCAGTCATCCGACCCGACAGGGTGAAAATTCCGAGCAGTACTTC.

The chain combines TRBV29-1 with TRBJ2-5; TRBD2 matches 14 bases. Germline CDR1 reads SQVTM; CDR2 reads ANQGSEA. The CDR3 contains 14 residues. The ends lost 6 bases at V and 2 bases at J; junction bases unmatched: 2. The CDR3 region is CSVGLAGGQETQYF. DNA of the CDR3: TGCAGCGTCGGACTAGCGGGGGGTCAAGAGACCCAGTACTTC.

V usage is TRBV6-5 and J usage is TRBJ2-7; 14 bases align to TRBD2. Germline CDR1 is MNHEY and CDR2 is SVGAGI. This CDR3 is 15 amino acids long. The V gene end was trimmed by 5 bases and the J gene end by 4 bases; junction bases not matched to a gene: 4. CDR3 coding DNA: TGTGCCAGCAGTCTCGGGACTAGCGGGGGTTACGAGCAGTACTTC. Amino acids: CASSLGTSGGYEQYF.

This rearrangement joins TRBV18 to TRBJ2-7; D call uncertain. The germline V and J ends were trimmed by 0 bases and 3 bases, with 9 bases remaining between them. The CDR3 has 14 residues. Germline V lookup: CDR1 KGHSH, CDR2 LQKENI. The CDR3 DNA reads as TGTGCCAGCTCACCACCTCCCGGGTTCTACGAGCAGTACTTC. This translates into CASSPPPGFYEQYF. The complete variable domain, with remaining parts taken from reference TRBV18 and TRBJ2-7, reads NAGVMQNPRHLVRRRGQEARLRCSPMKGHSHVYWYRQLPEEGLKFMVYLQKENIIDESGMPKERFSAEFPKEGPSILRIQQVVRGDSAAYFCASSPPPGFYEQYFGPGTRLTVT.

This clone was picked up a small number of times. The chain recombines TRBV28 with TRBJ1-2; 7 nucleotides align to TRBD1. The CDR3 consists of 14 residues. Germline CDR1 MDHEN, CDR2 SYDVKM. V lost 6 bases to trimming and J lost 6 bases; unmatched junction nucleotides: 10. The CDR3 reads CASSKTGIRHGYTF. The CDR3 DNA reads as TGTGCCAGCAGCAAGACAGGGATAAGGCATGGCTACACCTTC.

The genes are TRBV30 and TRBJ1-6; TRBD1 is a possible D gene (5 bases). The CDR3 consists of 15 residues. With 4 bases removed from V and 0 bases from J, the gap between germline ends came to 10 bases. The germline gives CDR1 GTSNPN, CDR2 SVGIG (reference sequence). This CDR3 is CAWTGDVSYNSPLHF. CDR3 DNA: TGTGCCTGGACCGGGGACGTCTCCTATAATTCACCCCTCCACTTT.

The gene calls are TRBV18 and TRBJ1-5, with 7 bases matching TRBD1. Losses at the gene ends were 3 bases for V and 6 bases for J; bases not matched to a gene: 8. CDR1 KGHSH and CDR2 LQKENI come from the germline V gene. This CDR3 contains 15 residues. CDR3 in DNA: TGTGCCAGCTCACCCCCAACAGGGGCGCGTCAGCCCCAGCATTTT. Its translation is CASSPPTGARQPQHF.